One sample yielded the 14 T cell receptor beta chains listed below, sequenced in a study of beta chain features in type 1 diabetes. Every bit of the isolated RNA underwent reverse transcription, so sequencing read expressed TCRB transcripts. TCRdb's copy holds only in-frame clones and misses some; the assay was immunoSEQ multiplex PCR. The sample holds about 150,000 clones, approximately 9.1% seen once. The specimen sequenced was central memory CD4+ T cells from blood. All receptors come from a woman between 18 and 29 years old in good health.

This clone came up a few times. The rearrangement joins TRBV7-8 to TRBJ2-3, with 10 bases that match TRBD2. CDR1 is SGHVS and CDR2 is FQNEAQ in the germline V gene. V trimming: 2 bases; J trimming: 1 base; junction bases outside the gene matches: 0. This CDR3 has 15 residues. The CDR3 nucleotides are TGTGCCAGCAGCTTACTAGCGGGGGGCACAGATACGCAGTATTTT. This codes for CASSLLAGGTDTQYF.

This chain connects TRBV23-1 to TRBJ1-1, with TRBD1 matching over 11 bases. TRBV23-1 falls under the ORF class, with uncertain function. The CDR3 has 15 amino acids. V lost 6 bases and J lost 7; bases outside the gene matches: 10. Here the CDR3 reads CASSPKDRGRIEAFF. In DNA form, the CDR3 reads TGCGCCAGCAGCCCCAAGGACAGGGGGCGGATTGAAGCTTTCTTT.

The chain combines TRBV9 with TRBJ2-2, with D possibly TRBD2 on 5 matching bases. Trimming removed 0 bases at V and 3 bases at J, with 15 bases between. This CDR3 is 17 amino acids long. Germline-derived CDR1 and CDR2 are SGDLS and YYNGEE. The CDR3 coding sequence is TGTGCCAGCAGCGTAGTTGCGGAGAGGGATTACACCGGGGAGCTGTTTTTT. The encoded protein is CASSVVAERDYTGELFF.

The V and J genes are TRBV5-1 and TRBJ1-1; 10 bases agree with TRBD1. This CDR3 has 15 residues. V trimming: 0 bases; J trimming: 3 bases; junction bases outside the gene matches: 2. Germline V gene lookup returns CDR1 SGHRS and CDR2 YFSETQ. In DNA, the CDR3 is TGCGCCAGCAGCTTGGGACAGGGGGCGTACACTGAAGCTTTCTTT. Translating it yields CASSLGQGAYTEAFF.

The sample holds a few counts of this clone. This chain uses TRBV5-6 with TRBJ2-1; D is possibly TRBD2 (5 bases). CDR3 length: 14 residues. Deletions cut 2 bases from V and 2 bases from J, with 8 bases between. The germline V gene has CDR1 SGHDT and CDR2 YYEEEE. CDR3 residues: CASSLEGPYNEQFF. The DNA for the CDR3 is TGTGCCAGCAGCTTAGAGGGTCCCTACAATGAGCAGTTCTTC.

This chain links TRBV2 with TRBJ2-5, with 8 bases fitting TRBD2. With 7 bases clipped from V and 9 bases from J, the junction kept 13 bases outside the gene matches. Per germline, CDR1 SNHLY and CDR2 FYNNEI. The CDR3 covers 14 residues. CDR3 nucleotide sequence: TGTGCCAGCACCCAACTAGCGGCTCGGGGGGCCCAGTACTTC. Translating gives CASTQLAARGAQYF.

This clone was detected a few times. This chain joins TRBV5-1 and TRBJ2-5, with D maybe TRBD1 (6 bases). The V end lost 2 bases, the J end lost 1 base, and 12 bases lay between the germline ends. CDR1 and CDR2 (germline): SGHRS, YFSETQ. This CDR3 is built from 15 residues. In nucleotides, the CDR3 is TGCGCCAGCAGCTTCGGGACAATTAGCCAAGAGACCCAGTACTTC. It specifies CASSFGTISQETQYF.

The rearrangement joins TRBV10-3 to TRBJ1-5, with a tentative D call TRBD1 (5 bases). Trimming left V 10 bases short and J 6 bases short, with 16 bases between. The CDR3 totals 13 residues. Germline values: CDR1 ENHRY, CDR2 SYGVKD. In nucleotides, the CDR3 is TGTGCCACCAGGCGGGACTCCCCTCAGCCCCAGCATTTT. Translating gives CATRRDSPQPQHF.

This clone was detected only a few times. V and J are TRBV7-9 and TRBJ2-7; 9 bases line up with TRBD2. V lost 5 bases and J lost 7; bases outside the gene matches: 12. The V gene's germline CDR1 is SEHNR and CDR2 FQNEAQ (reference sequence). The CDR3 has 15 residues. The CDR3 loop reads CASSPWGASGVEQYF. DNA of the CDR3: TGTGCCAGCAGCCCCTGGGGGGCTAGCGGGGTGGAGCAGTACTTC.

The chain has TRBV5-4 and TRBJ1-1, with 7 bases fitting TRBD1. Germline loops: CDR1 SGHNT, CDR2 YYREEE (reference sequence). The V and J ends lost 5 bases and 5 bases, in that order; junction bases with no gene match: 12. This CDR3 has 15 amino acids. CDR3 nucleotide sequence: TGTGCCAGCAGAACAAAACAGGGGATTGGGACTGAAGCTTTCTTT. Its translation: CASRTKQGIGTEAFF. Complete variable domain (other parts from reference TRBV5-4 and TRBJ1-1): ETGVTQSPTHLIKTRGQQVTLRCSSQSGHNTVSWYQQALGQGPQFIFQYYREEENGRGNFPPRFSGLQFPNYSSELNVNALELDDSALYLCASRTKQGIGTEAFFGQGTRLTVV.

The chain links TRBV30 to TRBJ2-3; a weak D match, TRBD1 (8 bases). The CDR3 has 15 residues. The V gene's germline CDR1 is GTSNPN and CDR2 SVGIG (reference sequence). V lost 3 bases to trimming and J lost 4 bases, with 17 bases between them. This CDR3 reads CAWSDGQGGADTQYF. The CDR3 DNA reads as TGTGCCTGGAGCGACGGACAGGGAGGGGCAGATACGCAGTATTTT.

The CDR3 region has the DNA TGTGCCAGCAGCGGGTCAGCGGGTTTCTCCTACAATGAGCAGTTCTTC. Amino acid sequence: CASSGSAGFSYNEQFF. The rearrangement links TRBV9 to TRBJ2-1; TRBD2 might be the D (6 bases). Germline assignment: CDR1 SGDLS and CDR2 YYNGEE. The CDR3 contains 16 residues. V lost 3 bases to trimming and J lost 0 bases, with 13 bases between them.

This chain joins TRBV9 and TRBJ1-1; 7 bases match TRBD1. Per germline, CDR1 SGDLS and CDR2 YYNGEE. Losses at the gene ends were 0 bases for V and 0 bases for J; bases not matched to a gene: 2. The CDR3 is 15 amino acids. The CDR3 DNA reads TGTGCCAGCAGCGTAGATGGACAGGTGAACACTGAAGCTTTCTTT. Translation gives CASSVDGQVNTEAFF.

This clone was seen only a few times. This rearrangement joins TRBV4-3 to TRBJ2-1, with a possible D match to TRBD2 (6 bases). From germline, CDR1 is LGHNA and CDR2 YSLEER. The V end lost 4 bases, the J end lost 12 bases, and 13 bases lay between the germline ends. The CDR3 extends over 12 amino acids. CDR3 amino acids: CASSLSGSAQFF. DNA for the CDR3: TGCGCCAGCAGCCTAAGCGGGTCGGCGCAGTTCTTC.